This TCR beta chain was found in a study of CD8+CD57+ T cells in acquired aplastic anemia. Sequenced patients had shown CD8+CD57+ cell expansion by flow cytometry. Findings and caveats of the study: Patients and healthy controls showed no significant CD8+ Simpson's diversity difference. Patients shared twenty-nine CD8+ CDR3 sequences with controls.

The template for TCR beta VDJ and CDR3 sequence profiling was genomic DNA. TCRdb recomputed calls from the reads with MiXCR, one row per CDR3 protein. The table lists more than 250,000 distinct CDR3 sequences, roughly 80% of them singletons, with 40% to 55% in the top ten. There are 17 residues in the CDR3. The junction had 10 bases not matched to a gene; V was cut back by 6 bases and J by 3 bases. CDR1 and CDR2 from the germline V gene are SNHLY and FYNNEI. Concerning this clonotype: Its target is not known.

The receptor's source is a human donor with aplastic anemia. The sample was sorted CD4+, CD8+, or CD8+CD57+ T cells (not recorded which) from PBMCs. This chain connects TRBV2 to TRBJ2-6, with 8 nucleotides matching TRBD1. CDR3 in amino acids: CASSAGTGSYGANVLTF. The CDR3 region has the DNA TGTGCCAGCAGCGCCGGGACAGGTAGTTATGGGGCCAACGTCCTGACTTTC.